The clone carrying this TCR beta chain has more than one count but fewer than ten. The antigen is undetermined. The sample is drawn from a study of beta chain features in type 1 diabetes. Study-level results: Shortening of TCRB CDR3s, moderate but significant, appeared in all four CD4+ subsets of Type 1 diabetes patients. Any HLA-type effect on TCRB rearrangement remained unresolved here.

Reverse transcribing all isolated RNA meant expressed TCRB transcripts were sequenced. Data came from immunoSEQ multiplex PCR; TCRdb stores just in-frame clones and leaves some out. The data contain roughly 160,000 clones, around 8.3% of them singletons. The V gene's germline CDR1 is GTSNPN and CDR2 SVGIG (reference sequence). The CDR3 length is 14 residues. V gave up 4 bases and J gave up 7 bases, with 17 bases separating them. This clonotype was obtained from a woman aged 18-35 years with type 1 diabetes. This sequence joins TRBV30 and TRBJ2-1; maybe TRBD1 (6 bases). The sequencing sample was made of central memory CD4+ T cells from blood. The DNA of the CDR3 is TGTGCCTGGAACACAGGGCCAGGGCGAAATGAGCAGTTCTTC. Translated, it gives CAWNTGPGRNEQFF.